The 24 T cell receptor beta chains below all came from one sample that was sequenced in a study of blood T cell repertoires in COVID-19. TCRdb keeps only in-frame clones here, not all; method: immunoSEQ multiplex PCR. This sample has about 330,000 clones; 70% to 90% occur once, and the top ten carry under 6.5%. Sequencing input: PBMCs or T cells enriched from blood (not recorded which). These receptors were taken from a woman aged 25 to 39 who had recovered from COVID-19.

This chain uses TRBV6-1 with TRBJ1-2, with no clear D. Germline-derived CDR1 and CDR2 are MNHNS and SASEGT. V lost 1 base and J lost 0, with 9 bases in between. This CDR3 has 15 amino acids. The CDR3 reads CASSEGSLANYGYTF. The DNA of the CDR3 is TGTGCCAGCAGTGAAGGGTCATTAGCTAACTATGGCTACACCTTC.

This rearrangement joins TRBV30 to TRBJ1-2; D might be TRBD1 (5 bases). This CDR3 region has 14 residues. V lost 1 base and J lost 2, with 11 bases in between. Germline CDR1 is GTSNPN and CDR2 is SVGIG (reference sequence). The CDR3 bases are TGTGCCTGGAGTGCGACAGCGCCGAACTATGGCTACACCTTC. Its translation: CAWSATAPNYGYTF.

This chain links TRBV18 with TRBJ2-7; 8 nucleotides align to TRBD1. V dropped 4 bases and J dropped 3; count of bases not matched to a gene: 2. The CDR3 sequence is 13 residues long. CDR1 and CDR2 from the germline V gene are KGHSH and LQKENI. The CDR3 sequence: CASSRDRSYEQYF. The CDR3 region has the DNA TGTGCCAGCTCACGGGACAGGAGCTACGAGCAGTACTTC.

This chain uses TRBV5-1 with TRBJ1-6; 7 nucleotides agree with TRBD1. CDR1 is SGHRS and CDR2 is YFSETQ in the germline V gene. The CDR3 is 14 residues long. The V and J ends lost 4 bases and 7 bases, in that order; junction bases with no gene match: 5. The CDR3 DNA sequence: TGCGCCAGCAGCCCGGGGACAGTGAATTCACCCCTCCACTTT. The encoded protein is CASSPGTVNSPLHF.

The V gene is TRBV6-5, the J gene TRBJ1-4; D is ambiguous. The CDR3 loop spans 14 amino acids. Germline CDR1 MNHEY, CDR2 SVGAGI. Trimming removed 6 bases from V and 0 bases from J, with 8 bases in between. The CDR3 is CASSYTTTNEKLFF. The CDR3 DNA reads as TGTGCCAGCAGCTACACTACAACTAATGAAAAACTGTTTTTT.

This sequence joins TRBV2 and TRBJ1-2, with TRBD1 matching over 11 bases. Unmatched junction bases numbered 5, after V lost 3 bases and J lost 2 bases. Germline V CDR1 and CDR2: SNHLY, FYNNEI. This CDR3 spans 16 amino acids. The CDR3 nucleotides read TGTGCCAGCAGTGACCTCCGGGACAGGGGGAACTATGGCTACACCTTC. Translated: CASSDLRDRGNYGYTF. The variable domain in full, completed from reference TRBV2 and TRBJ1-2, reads EPEVTQTPSHQVTQMGQEVILRCVPISNHLYFYWYRQILGQKVEFLVSFYNNEISEKSEIFDDQFSVERPDGSNFTLKIRSTKLEDSAMYFCASSDLRDRGNYGYTFGSGTRLTVV.

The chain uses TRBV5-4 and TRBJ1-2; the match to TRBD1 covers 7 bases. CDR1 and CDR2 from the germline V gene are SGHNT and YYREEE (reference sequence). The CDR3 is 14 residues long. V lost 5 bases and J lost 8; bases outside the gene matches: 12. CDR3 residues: CASSPQGGLGGYTF. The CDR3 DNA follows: TGTGCCAGCAGTCCTCAAGGGGGCCTAGGGGGCTACACCTTC.

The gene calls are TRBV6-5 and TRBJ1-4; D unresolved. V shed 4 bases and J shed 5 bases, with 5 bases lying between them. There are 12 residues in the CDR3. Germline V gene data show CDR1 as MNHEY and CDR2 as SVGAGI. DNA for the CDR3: TGTGCCAGCAGTTCTCTGAATGAAAAACTGTTTTTT. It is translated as CASSSLNEKLFF.

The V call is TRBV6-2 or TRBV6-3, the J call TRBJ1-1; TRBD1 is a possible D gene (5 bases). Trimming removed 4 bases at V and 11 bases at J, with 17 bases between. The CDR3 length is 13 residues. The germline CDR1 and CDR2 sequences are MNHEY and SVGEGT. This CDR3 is CASSFLGQIEAFF. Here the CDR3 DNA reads TGTGCCAGCAGTTTCCTAGGACAAATCGAGGCTTTCTTT.

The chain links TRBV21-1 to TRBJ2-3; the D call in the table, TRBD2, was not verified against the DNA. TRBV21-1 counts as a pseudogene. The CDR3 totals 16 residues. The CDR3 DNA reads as TGTGCCAGCAGCATTCAGCGGGGGATAGGGACAGATACGCAGTATTTT. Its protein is CASSIQRGIGTDTQYF.

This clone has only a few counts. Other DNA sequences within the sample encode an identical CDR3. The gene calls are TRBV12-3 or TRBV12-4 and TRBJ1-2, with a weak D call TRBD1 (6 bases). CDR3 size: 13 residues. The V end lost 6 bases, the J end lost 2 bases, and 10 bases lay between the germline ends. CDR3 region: CASSPTGNYGYTF. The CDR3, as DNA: TGTGCCAGCAGCCCCACAGGGAACTATGGCTACACCTTC.

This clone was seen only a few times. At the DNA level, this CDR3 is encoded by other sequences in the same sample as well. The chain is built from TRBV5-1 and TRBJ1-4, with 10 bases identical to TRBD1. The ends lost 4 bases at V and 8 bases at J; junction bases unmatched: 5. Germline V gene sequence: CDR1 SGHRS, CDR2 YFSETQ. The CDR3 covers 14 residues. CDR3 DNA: TGCGCCAGCAGCCCGGGACAGGGGAGAGAAAAACTGTTTTTT. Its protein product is CASSPGQGREKLFF.

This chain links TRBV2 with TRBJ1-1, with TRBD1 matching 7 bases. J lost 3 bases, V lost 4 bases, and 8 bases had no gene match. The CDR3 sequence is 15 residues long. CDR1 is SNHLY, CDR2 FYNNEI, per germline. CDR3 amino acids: CASSGYRGVDTEAFF. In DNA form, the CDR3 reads TGTGCCAGCAGTGGATACAGGGGCGTGGACACTGAAGCTTTCTTT.

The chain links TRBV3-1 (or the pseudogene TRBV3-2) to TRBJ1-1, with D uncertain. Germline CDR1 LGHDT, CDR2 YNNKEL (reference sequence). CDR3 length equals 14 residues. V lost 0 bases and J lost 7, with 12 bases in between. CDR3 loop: CASSQDFVFGEAFF. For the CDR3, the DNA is TGTGCCAGCAGCCAAGATTTCGTTTTCGGTGAAGCTTTCTTT.

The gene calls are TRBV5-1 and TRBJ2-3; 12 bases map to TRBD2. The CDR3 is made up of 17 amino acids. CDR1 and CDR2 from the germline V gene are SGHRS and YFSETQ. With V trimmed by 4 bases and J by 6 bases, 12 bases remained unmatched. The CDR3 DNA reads TGCGCCAGCAGCCGACTAGCTAGCGGGGGGGCCGTGGATACGCAGTATTTT. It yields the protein CASSRLASGGAVDTQYF.

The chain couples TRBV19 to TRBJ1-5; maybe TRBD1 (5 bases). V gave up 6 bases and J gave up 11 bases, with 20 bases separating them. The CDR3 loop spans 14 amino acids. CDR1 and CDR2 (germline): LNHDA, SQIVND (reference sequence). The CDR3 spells CASSPIRLDKAQHF. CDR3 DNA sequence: TGTGCCAGTAGCCCTATTAGGTTGGACAAGGCCCAGCATTTT.

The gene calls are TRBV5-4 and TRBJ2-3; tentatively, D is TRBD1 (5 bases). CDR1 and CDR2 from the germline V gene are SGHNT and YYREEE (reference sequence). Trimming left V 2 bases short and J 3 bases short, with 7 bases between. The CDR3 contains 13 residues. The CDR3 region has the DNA TGTGCCAGCAGCTTTCCAGGGACAGATACGCAGTATTTT. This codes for CASSFPGTDTQYF. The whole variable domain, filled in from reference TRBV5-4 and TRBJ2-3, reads ETGVTQSPTHLIKTRGQQVTLRCSSQSGHNTVSWYQQALGQGPQFIFQYYREEENGRGNFPPRFSGLQFPNYSSELNVNALELDDSALYLCASSFPGTDTQYFGPGTRLTVL.

CDR3 region: CASSMGAGPTSPLHF. The DNA of the CDR3 is TGTGCCAGTAGTATGGGGGCCGGACCCACTTCACCCCTCCACTTT. The J gene is TRBJ1-6, the V gene TRBV19, with D possibly being TRBD1 (6 bases). Germline V gene sequence: CDR1 LNHDA, CDR2 SQIVND (reference sequence). Trimming took 3 bases from V and 9 from J, leaving 15 bases between them. The CDR3 loop spans 15 amino acids. The full variable domain, in which reference TRBV19 and TRBJ1-6 provide the parts outside the CDR3, is DGGITQSPKYLFRKEGQNVTLSCEQNLNHDAMYWYRQDPGQGLRLIYYSQIVNDFQKGDIAEGYSVSREKKESFPLTVTSAQKNPTAFYLCASSMGAGPTSPLHFGNGTRLTVT.

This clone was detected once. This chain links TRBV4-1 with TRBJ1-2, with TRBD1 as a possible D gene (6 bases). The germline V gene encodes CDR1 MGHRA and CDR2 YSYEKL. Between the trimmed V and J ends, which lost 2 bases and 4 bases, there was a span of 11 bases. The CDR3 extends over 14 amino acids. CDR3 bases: TGCGCCAGCAGCCAACCGACAGGCGGCTATGGCTACACCTTC. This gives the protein CASSQPTGGYGYTF.

CDR3 protein: CASSLILPRDTQYF. CDR3 in DNA: TGTGCCAGCAGCCTCATTCTACCTCGGGATACGCAGTATTTT. This rearrangement joins TRBV7-2 to TRBJ2-3; D is unresolved. The V end lost 5 bases, the J end lost 6 bases, and 15 bases lay between the germline ends. Germline CDR1 reads SGHTA; CDR2 reads FQGNSA. The CDR3 has 14 residues.

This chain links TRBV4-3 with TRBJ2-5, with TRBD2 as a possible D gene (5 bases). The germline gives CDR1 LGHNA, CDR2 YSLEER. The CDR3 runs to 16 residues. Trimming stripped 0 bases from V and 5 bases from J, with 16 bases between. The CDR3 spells CASSQDRASPGETQYF. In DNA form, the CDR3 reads TGCGCCAGCAGCCAAGATCGTGCGTCACCGGGGGAGACCCAGTACTTC.

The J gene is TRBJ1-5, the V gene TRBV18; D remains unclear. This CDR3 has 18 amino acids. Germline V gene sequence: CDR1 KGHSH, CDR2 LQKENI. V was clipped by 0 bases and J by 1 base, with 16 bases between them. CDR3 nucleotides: TGTGCCAGCTCACCACCGCCGAGGGCCCCCCGCAGCAATCAGCCCCAGCATTTT. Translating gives CASSPPPRAPRSNQPQHF.

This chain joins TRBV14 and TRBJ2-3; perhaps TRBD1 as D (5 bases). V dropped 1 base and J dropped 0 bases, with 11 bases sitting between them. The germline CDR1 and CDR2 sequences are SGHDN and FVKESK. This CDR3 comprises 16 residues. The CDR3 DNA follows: TGTGCCAGCAGCCAAGTTACAGGAGCTAGCACAGATACGCAGTATTTT. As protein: CASSQVTGASTDTQYF.

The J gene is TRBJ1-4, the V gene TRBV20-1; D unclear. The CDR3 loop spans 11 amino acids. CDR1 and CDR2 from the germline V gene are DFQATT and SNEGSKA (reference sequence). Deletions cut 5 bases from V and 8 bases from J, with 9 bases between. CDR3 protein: CSALIREKLFF. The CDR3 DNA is TGCAGTGCTCTTATACGGGAAAAACTGTTTTTT.